This TCR beta chain was identified during a study of blood T cell repertoires in COVID-19. Study-wide context: T cells, B-cell-depleted T cells, or PBMCs provided the cDNA or gDNA that served as material.

Germline V gives CDR1 LGHNA, CDR2 YSLEER. CDR3 length: 16 residues. The V gene end was trimmed by 1 base and the J gene end by 2 bases; junction bases not matched to a gene: 6. Methods used by the authors: Estimation of nucleated cell counts was performed using reference gene primer amplification. Clones were sequenced by immunoSEQ multiplex PCR, and TCRdb holds only the in-frame ones, with some missing. V, J and clone size are those of that table, while D and trimming were read from the DNA. Of about 95,000 clones in the sample, 81% were seen once. The sequence came from a man older than 75 with active or convalescent COVID-19. The J gene is TRBJ1-2, the V gene TRBV4-3; TRBD1 matches 8 bases. The sequencing input was peripheral blood. The CDR3 loop is CASSQARTGRNYGYTF. CDR3 sequence (DNA): TGCGCCAGCAGCCAAGCGCGGACAGGGAGGAACTATGGCTACACCTTC.